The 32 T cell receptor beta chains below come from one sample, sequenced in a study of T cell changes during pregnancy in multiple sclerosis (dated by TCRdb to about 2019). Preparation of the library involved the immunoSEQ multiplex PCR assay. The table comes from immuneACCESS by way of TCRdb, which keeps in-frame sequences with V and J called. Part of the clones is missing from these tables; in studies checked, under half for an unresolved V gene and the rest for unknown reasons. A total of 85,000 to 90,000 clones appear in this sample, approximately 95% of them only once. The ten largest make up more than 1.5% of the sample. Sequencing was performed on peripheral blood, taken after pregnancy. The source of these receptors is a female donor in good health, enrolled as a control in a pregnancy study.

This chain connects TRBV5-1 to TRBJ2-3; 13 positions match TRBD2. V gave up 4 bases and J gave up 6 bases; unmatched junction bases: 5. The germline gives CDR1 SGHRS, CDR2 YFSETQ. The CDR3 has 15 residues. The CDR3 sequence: CASSTGLAGVDTQYF. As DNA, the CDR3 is TGCGCCAGCAGCACCGGACTAGCGGGAGTGGATACGCAGTATTTT.

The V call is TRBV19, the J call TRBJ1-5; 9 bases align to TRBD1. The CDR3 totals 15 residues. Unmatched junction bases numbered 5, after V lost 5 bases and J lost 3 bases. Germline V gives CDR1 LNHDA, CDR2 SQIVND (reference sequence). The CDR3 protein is CASSPRTGVNQPQHF. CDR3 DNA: TGTGCCAGTAGTCCCCGGACAGGGGTCAATCAGCCCCAGCATTTT.

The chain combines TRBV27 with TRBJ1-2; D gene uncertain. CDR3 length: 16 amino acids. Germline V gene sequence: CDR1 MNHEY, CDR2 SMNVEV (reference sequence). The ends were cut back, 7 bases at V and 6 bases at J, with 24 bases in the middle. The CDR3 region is CASTPTGLQVGDGYTF. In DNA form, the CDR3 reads TGTGCCAGCACCCCAACGGGGTTGCAGGTCGGGGATGGCTACACCTTC.

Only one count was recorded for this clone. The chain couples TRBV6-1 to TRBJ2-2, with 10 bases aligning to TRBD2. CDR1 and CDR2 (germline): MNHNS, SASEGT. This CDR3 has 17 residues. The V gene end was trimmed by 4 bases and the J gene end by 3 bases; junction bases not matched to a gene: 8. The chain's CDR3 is CASSAGSGRAYTGELFF. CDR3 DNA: TGTGCCAGCAGTGCGGGCAGCGGGAGGGCCTACACCGGGGAGCTGTTTTTT.

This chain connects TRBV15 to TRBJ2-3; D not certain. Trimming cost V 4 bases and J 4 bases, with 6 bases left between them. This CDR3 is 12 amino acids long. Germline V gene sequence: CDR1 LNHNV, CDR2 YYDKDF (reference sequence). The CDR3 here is CATSTLADTQYF. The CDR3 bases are TGTGCCACCAGCACCCTCGCAGATACGCAGTATTTT.

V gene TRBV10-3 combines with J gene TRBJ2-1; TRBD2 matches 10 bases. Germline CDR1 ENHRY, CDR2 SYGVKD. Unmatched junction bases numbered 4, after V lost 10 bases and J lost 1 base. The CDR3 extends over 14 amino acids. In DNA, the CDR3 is TGTGCCACCCTAGCGGGAGAATCCTACAATGAGCAGTTCTTC. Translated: CATLAGESYNEQFF.

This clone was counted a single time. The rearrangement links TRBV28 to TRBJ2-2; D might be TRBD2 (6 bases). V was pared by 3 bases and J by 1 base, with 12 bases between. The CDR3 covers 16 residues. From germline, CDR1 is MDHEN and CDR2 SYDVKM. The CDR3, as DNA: TGTGCCAGCAGTTTTTACGGGGGTATGAACACCGGGGAGCTGTTTTTT. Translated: CASSFYGGMNTGELFF.

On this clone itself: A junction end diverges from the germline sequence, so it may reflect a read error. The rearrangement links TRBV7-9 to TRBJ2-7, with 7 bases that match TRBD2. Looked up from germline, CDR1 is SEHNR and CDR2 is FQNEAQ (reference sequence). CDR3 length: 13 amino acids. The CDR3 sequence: CASSLAATYEQYF. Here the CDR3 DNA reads TGTGCCAGCAGCCTAGCGGCCACCTACGAGCAGTACTTC.

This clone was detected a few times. In DNA form, the CDR3 reads TGTGCCAGCAGCCGCGGGGGGAGGGCCAACGAGCAGTACTTC. As protein: CASSRGGRANEQYF. The chain links TRBV27 to TRBJ2-7, with TRBD2 matching over 8 bases. CDR1 is MNHEY, CDR2 SMNVEV, per germline (reference sequence). The CDR3 runs to 14 residues. V shed 6 bases, J shed 5 bases, and the junction held 9 bases outside the gene matches.

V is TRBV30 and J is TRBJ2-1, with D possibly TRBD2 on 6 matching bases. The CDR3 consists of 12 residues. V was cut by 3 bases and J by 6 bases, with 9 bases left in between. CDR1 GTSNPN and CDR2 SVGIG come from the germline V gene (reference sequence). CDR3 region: CAWSKGGNEQFF. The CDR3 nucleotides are TGTGCCTGGAGCAAGGGAGGCAATGAGCAGTTCTTC.

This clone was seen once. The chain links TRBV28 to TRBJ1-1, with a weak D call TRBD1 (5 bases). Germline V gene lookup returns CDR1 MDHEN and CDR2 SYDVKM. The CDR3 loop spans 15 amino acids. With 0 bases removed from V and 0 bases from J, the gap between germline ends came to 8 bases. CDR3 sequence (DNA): TGTGCCAGCAGTTTATGGGGGGGGGTGAACACTGAAGCTTTCTTT. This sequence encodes CASSLWGGVNTEAFF.

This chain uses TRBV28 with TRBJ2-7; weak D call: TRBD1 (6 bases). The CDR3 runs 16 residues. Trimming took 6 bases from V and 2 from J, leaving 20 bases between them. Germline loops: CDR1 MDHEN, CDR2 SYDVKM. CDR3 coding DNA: TGTGCCAGCAGGGACAGAGAGCTTATGTACCCCTACGAGCAGTACTTC. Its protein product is CASRDRELMYPYEQYF.

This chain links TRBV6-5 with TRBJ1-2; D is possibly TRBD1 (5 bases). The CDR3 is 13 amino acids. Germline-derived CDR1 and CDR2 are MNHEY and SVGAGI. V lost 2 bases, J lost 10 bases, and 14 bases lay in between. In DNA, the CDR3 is TGTGCCAGCAGTTACGGAGGGGATTTTGACTACACCTTC. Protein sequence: CASSYGGDFDYTF.

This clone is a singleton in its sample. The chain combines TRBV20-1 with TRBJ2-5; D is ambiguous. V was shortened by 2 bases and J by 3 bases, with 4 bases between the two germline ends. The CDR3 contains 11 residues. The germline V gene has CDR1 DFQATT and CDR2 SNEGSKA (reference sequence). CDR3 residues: CSARPKETQYF. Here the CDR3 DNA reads TGCAGTGCTAGACCAAAAGAGACCCAGTACTTC.

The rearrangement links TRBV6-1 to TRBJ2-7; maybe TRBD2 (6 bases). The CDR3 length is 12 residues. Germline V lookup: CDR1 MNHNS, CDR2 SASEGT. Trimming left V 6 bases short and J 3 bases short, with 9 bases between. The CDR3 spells CASSRRGYEQYF. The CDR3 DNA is TGTGCCAGCAGCAGGAGGGGCTACGAGCAGTACTTC.

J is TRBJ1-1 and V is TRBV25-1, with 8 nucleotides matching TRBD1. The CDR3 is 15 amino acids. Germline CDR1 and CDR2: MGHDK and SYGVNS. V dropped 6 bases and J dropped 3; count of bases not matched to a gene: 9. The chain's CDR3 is CASREQGAEYTEAFF. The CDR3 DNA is TGTGCCAGCAGAGAGCAGGGGGCAGAGTACACTGAAGCTTTCTTT. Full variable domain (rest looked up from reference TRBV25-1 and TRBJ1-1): EADIYQTPRYLVIGTGKKITLECSQTMGHDKMYWYQQDPGMELHLIHYSYGVNSTEKGDLSSESTVSRIRTEHFPLTLESARPSHTSQYLCASREQGAEYTEAFFGQGTRLTVV.

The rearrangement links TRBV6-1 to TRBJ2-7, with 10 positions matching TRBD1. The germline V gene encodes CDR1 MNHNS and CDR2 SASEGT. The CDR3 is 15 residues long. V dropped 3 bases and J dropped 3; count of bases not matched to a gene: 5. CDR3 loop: CASSDPGQGSYEQYF. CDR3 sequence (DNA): TGTGCCAGCAGTGATCCGGGACAGGGGAGCTACGAGCAGTACTTC.

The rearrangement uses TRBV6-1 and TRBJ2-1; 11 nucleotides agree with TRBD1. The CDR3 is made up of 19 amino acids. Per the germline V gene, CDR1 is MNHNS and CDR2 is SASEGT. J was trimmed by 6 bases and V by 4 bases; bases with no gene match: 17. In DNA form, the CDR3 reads TGTGCCAGCAGTGTTTCTCTCGGGTCGGGACAGGGGGTACGCAATGAGCAGTTCTTC. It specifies CASSVSLGSGQGVRNEQFF.

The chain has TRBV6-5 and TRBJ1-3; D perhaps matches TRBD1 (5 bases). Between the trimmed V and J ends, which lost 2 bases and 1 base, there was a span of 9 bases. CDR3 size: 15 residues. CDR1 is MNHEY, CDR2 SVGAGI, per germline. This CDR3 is CASSYGGGSGNTIYF. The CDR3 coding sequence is TGTGCCAGCAGTTACGGGGGGGGATCTGGAAACACCATATATTTT.

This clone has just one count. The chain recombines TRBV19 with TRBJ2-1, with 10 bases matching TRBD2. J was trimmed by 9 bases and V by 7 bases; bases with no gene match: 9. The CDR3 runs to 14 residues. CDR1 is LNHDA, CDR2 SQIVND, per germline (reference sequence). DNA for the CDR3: TGTGCCAGTACCCTAGCGGGAGAGGTGGCTGAGCAGTTCTTC. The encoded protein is CASTLAGEVAEQFF.

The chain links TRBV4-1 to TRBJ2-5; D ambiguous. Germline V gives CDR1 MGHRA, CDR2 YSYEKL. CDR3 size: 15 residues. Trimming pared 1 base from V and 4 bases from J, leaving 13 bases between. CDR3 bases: TGCGCCAGCAGCCAAGTAATGGGCGTGGCAGAGACCCAGTACTTC. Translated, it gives CASSQVMGVAETQYF.

This CDR3 reads CASSPSEGYQPQHF. In nucleotides, the CDR3 is TGTGCCAGTAGCCCCTCGGAGGGCTATCAGCCCCAGCATTTT. The rearrangement joins TRBV19 to TRBJ1-5; no definite D call. Germline V gives CDR1 LNHDA, CDR2 SQIVND (reference sequence). The CDR3 extends over 14 amino acids. V dropped 6 bases and J dropped 5 bases, with 14 bases sitting between them.

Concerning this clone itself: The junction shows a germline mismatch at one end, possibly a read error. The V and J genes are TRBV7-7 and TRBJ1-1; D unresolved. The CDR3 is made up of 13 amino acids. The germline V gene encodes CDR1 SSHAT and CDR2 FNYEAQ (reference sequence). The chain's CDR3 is CASSADFNTEAFF. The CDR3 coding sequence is TGTGCTAGCAGCGCCGACTTTAACACTGAAGCTTTCTTT.

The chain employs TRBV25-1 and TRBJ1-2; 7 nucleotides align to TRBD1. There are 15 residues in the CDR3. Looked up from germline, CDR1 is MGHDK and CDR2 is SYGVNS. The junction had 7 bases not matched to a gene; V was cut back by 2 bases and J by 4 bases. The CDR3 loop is CASSEPNRGTYGYTF. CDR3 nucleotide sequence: TGTGCCAGCAGTGAACCGAACAGGGGAACCTATGGCTACACCTTC.

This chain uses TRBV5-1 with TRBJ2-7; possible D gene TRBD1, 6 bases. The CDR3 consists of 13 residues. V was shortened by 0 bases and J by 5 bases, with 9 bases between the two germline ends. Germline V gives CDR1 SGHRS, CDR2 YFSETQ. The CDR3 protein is CASSLDRVHEQYF. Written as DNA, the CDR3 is TGCGCCAGCAGCTTGGACAGGGTCCACGAGCAGTACTTC.

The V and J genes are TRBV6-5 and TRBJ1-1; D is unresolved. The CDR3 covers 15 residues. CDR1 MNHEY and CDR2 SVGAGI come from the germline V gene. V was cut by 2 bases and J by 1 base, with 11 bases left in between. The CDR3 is CASSYQASGNTEAFF. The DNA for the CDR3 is TGTGCCAGCAGTTACCAAGCCTCGGGGAACACTGAAGCTTTCTTT.

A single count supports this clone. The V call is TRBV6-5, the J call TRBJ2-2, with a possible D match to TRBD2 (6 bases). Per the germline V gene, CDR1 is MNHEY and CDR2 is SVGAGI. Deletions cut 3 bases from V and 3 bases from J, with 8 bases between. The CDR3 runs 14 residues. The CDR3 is CASSYWGDTGELFF. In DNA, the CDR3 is TGTGCCAGCAGTTATTGGGGGGACACCGGGGAGCTGTTTTTT.

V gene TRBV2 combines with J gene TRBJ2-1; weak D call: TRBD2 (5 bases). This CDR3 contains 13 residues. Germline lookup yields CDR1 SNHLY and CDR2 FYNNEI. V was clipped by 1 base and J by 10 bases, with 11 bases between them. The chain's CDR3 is CASSEVKPGEQFF. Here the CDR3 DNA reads TGTGCCAGCAGTGAAGTGAAGCCGGGGGAGCAGTTCTTC.

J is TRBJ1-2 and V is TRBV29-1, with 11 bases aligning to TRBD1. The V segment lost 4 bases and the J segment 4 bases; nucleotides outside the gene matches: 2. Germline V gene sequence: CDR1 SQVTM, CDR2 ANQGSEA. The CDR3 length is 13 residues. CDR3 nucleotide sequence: TGCAGCGTTGGGACAGGGGGCCGCTATGGCTACACCTTC. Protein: CSVGTGGRYGYTF.

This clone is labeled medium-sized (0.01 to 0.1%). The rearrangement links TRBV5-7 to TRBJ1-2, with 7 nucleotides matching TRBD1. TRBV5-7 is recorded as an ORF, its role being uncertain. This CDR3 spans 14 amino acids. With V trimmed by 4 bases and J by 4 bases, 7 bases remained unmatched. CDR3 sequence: CASSQQGWVYGYTF. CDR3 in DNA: TGTGCCAGCAGCCAACAGGGGTGGGTCTATGGCTACACCTTC.

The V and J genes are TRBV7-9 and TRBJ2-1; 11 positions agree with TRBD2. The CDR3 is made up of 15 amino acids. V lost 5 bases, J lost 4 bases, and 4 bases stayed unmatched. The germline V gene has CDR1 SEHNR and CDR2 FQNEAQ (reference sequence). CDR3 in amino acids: CASSPGTSGYNEQFF. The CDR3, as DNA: TGTGCCAGCAGCCCCGGGACTAGCGGATACAATGAGCAGTTCTTC. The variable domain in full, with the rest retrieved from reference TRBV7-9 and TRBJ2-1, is DTGVSQNPRHKITKRGQNVTFRCDPISEHNRLYWYRQTLGQGPEFLTYFQNEAQLEKSRLLSDRFSAERPKGSFSTLEIQRTEQGDSAMYLCASSPGTSGYNEQFFGPGTRLTVL.

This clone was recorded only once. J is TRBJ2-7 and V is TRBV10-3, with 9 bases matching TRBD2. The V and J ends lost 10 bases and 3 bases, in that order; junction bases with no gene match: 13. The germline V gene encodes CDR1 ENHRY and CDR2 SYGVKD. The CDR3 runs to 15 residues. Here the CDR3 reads CATGSAGGINYEQYF. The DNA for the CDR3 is TGTGCCACCGGGTCGGCGGGAGGGATCAACTACGAGCAGTACTTC.